The 7 T cell receptor beta chains in this list originate from one sample, sequenced in a study of blood T cell repertoires in COVID-19 (TCRdb year 2020). Receptor libraries were prepared by the immunoSEQ multiplex PCR assay. What TCRdb holds here is the immuneACCESS table cut down to in-frame rearrangements. Part of the clones is not present; checked against another copy, under half of the missing clones reflect an unresolved V gene, and the others are unexplained. The sample includes 62,000 or so clones, with 89% observed a single time. Roughly 7.6% of the sample is held by the ten biggest clonotypes. Source material: peripheral blood. The receptors shown here come from a man between 50 and 59 years old with active COVID-19.

V is TRBV5-1 and J is TRBJ1-1, with D tentatively TRBD1 (5 bases). V lost 2 bases to trimming and J lost 2 bases, with 10 bases between them. The germline CDR1 and CDR2 sequences are SGHRS and YFSETQ. The CDR3 runs 14 residues. CDR3 sequence: CASSFQGGNTEAFF. The CDR3 nucleotides are TGCGCCAGCAGCTTCCAGGGAGGAAACACTGAAGCTTTCTTT.

J is TRBJ2-5 and V is TRBV2, with 11 bases matching TRBD2. With V trimmed by 4 bases and J by 5 bases, 12 bases remained unmatched. The CDR3 has 17 residues. Germline V gene lookup returns CDR1 SNHLY and CDR2 FYNNEI. CDR3 bases: TGTGCCAGCAGTGCGGGTAGCGGGGGGGTAGTCCGGGAGACCCAGTACTTC. Residues: CASSAGSGGVVRETQYF.

This chain connects TRBV2 to TRBJ1-5; a weak D match, TRBD1 (6 bases). CDR1 is SNHLY, CDR2 FYNNEI, per germline. V shed 2 bases and J shed 3 bases, with 8 bases lying between them. CDR3 size: 14 residues. CDR3 sequence: CASSERTDNQPQHF. The CDR3 DNA follows: TGTGCCAGCAGTGAAAGGACAGACAATCAGCCCCAGCATTTT.

The CDR3: CASSIPPKGYTF. As DNA, the CDR3 is TGTGCCAGTAGTATCCCCCCTAAGGGCTACACCTTC. The rearrangement joins TRBV19 to TRBJ1-2, with D unclear. Looked up from germline, CDR1 is LNHDA and CDR2 is SQIVND (reference sequence). The CDR3 is 12 amino acids. Between the trimmed V and J ends, which lost 3 bases and 8 bases, there was a span of 10 bases.

The rearrangement joins TRBV2 to TRBJ1-2; D call uncertain. Germline V gene sequence: CDR1 SNHLY, CDR2 FYNNEI. The CDR3 sequence is 13 residues long. The V and J ends lost 3 bases and 2 bases respectively, with 7 bases between them. The CDR3 protein is CASSDTLNYGYTF. The CDR3 DNA reads TGTGCCAGCAGTGACACTCTCAACTATGGCTACACCTTC.

This chain uses TRBV4-1 with TRBJ1-1; D might be TRBD1 (5 bases). Germline V gene data show CDR1 as MGHRA and CDR2 as YSYEKL. The CDR3 length is 14 residues. V was cut by 0 bases and J by 0 bases, with 5 bases left in between. DNA for the CDR3: TGCGCCAGCAGCCAAGAACAGGTGAACACTGAAGCTTTCTTT. This gives the protein CASSQEQVNTEAFF.

The gene calls are TRBV12-3 or TRBV12-4 and TRBJ1-1; D not resolved. The CDR3 has 13 residues. Trimming shortened V by 3 bases and J by 1 base, and 6 bases separated the two germline ends. CDR3 sequence (DNA): TGTGCCAGCAGTTTTTTACAGAACACTGAAGCTTTCTTT. It specifies CASSFLQNTEAFF.